These T cell receptor beta chains were read from a single sample in a study of blood T cell repertoires in COVID-19. The assay was immunoSEQ multiplex PCR, and TCRdb's table has in-frame clones only and misses some. In the table there are approximately 200,000 clones, 70% to 80% of which are singletons. Sequenced: peripheral blood. These TCRs come from a woman between 40 and 50 years old with COVID-19, enrolled during active disease. Each CDR3 is given with its conserved first and last residue. The D gene is left open where the match is weak. Only part of the rows carry a size: once, few, many, or a class if the clone is expanded.

clone size: .; D gene: TRBD1; V gene: TRBV19; J gene: TRBJ1-5; CDR3 DNA: TGTGCCAGTAGTTCCCGGGGGGACAGGGGCGTAAAATCGAATAGCAATCAGCCCCAGCATTTT; CDR3 protein: CASSSRGDRGVKSNSNQPQHF
clone size: .; D gene: TRBD1; V gene: TRBV6-5; J gene: TRBJ2-3; CDR3 DNA: TGTGCCAGCAGTTACTGGACAGGGGGCGCAGATACGCAGTATTTT; CDR3 protein: CASSYWTGGADTQYF
clone size: once; D gene: .; V gene: TRBV30; J gene: TRBJ2-7; CDR3 DNA: TGTGCCTATTCCCTACAGGGCTACGAGCAGTACTTC; CDR3 protein: CAYSLQGYEQYF
clone size: .; D gene: TRBD1; V gene: TRBV3-1/TRBV3-2; J gene: TRBJ1-1; CDR3 DNA: TGTGCCAGCAGCCACCAGGGGGCCACTGAAGCTTTCTTT; CDR3 protein: CASSHQGATEAFF
clone size: .; D gene: .; V gene: TRBV3-1/TRBV3-2; J gene: TRBJ2-3; CDR3 DNA: TGTGCCAGCAGCTTCCGGGGAGGCAGCACAGATACGCAGTATTTT; CDR3 protein: CASSFRGGSTDTQYF
clone size: once; D gene: .; V gene: TRBV5-1; J gene: TRBJ1-4; CDR3 DNA: TGCGCCAGCAGCTCACAGGGCTCTAATGAAAAACTGTTTTTT; CDR3 protein: CASSSQGSNEKLFF
clone size: medium-sized; D gene: .; V gene: TRBV6-2/TRBV6-3; J gene: TRBJ2-3; CDR3 DNA: TGTGCCAGCAGTGACGCGGGGGCCACAGATACGCAGTATTTT; CDR3 protein: CASSDAGATDTQYF
clone size: .; D gene: .; V gene: TRBV6-2/TRBV6-3; J gene: TRBJ1-3; CDR3 DNA: TGTGCCAGCAGTCTCAGCTCTGGAAACACCATATATTTT; CDR3 protein: CASSLSSGNTIYF
clone size: few; D gene: .; V gene: TRBV4-3; J gene: TRBJ2-3; CDR3 DNA: TGCGCCAGCAGCCAAGATGTTAGCGGACGCACAGATACGCAGTATTTT; CDR3 protein: CASSQDVSGRTDTQYF
clone size: few; D gene: .; V gene: TRBV23-1; J gene: TRBJ1-6; CDR3 DNA: TGCGCCAGCAGTCAAGGGAGGCTGAATTCACCCCTCCACTTT; CDR3 protein: CASSQGRLNSPLHF
clone size: .; D gene: TRBD2; V gene: TRBV4-2; J gene: TRBJ2-3; CDR3 DNA: TGTGCCAGCAGCCAAGGTATAGCGGGGGTCCAAAGCACAGATACGCAGTATTTT; CDR3 protein: CASSQGIAGVQSTDTQYF
clone size: .; D gene: .; V gene: TRBV4-3; J gene: TRBJ1-2; CDR3 DNA: TGCGCCAGCAGCCAAGATCTTACAGCTAACTATGGCTACACCTTC; CDR3 protein: CASSQDLTANYGYTF
clone size: once; D gene: .; V gene: TRBV24-1; J gene: TRBJ2-5; CDR3 DNA: TGTGCCACCAGTGAAGGGGTTGGTGAGACCCAGTACTTC; CDR3 protein: CATSEGVGETQYF
clone size: once; D gene: TRBD1; V gene: TRBV24-1; J gene: TRBJ1-1; CDR3 DNA: TGTGCCACGTTACAGGGGGAAGGAGACACTGAAGCTTTCTTT; CDR3 protein: CATLQGEGDTEAFF
clone size: few; D gene: TRBD1; V gene: TRBV27; J gene: TRBJ2-7; CDR3 DNA: TGTGCCAGCAGCCCAAGCCGACGGACAGGGGGGTCAGGCGAGCAGTACTTC; CDR3 protein: CASSPSRRTGGSGEQYF
clone size: .; D gene: .; V gene: TRBV7-2; J gene: TRBJ2-7; CDR3 DNA: TGTGCCAGCAGCTTAGGCAGGGATCGGGAGCAGTACTTC; CDR3 protein: CASSLGRDREQYF
clone size: .; D gene: .; V gene: TRBV11-1; J gene: TRBJ2-7; CDR3 DNA: TGTGCCAGCAGCTTCGACAGGTCCTCCTACGAGCAGTACTTC; CDR3 protein: CASSFDRSSYEQYF
clone size: .; D gene: .; V gene: TRBV6-1; J gene: TRBJ1-5; CDR3 DNA: TGTGCCAGCAGTGAATTTGGGCAGGCCAACAATCAGCCCCAGCATTTT; CDR3 protein: CASSEFGQANNQPQHF
clone size: .; D gene: TRBD1; V gene: TRBV5-1; J gene: TRBJ2-3; CDR3 DNA: TGCGCCAGCAGAAAGGCAGGGGGCGGCACAGATACGCAGTATTTT; CDR3 protein: CASRKAGGGTDTQYF
clone size: .; D gene: TRBD1; V gene: TRBV6-4; J gene: TRBJ2-7; CDR3 DNA: TGTGCCAGCACCCTGGACAGGGAACCAACCTACGAGCAGTACTTC; CDR3 protein: CASTLDREPTYEQYF
clone size: .; D gene: .; V gene: TRBV6-5; J gene: TRBJ2-2; CDR3 DNA: TGTGCCAGCAGTTCGACAGGGAACACCGGGGAGCTGTTTTTT; CDR3 protein: CASSSTGNTGELFF
clone size: .; D gene: TRBD2; V gene: TRBV18; J gene: TRBJ2-7; CDR3 DNA: TGTGCCAGCTCACGTGAACTAGCGGGATCCCTCGGGGAGCAGTACTTC; CDR3 protein: CASSRELAGSLGEQYF
clone size: .; D gene: .; V gene: TRBV7-8; J gene: TRBJ2-4; CDR3 DNA: TGTGCCAGCAGCAGACAGGCCCTGGCCAAAAACATTCAGTACTTC; CDR3 protein: CASSRQALAKNIQYF
clone size: .; D gene: .; V gene: TRBV7-3; J gene: TRBJ2-6; CDR3 DNA: TGTGCCAGCAGCCCGTACGACAGTTCCTCTGGGGCCAACGTCCTGACTTTC; CDR3 protein: CASSPYDSSSGANVLTF
clone size: few; D gene: TRBD1; V gene: TRBV5-1; J gene: TRBJ1-1; CDR3 DNA: TGCGCCAGCTCACAGGGGCAGGGGGCCGGGAACACTGAAGCTTTCTTT; CDR3 protein: CASSQGQGAGNTEAFF
clone size: .; D gene: .; V gene: TRBV19; J gene: TRBJ1-1; CDR3 DNA: TGTGCCAGTAGTATAGATCGGTCAGGGAAGAACACTGAAGCTTTCTTT; CDR3 protein: CASSIDRSGKNTEAFF
clone size: .; D gene: .; V gene: TRBV5-1; J gene: TRBJ2-1; CDR3 DNA: TGCGCCAGCAGTCTGCTAGGCTCCGACAATGAGCAGTTCTTC; CDR3 protein: CASSLLGSDNEQFF
clone size: .; D gene: .; V gene: TRBV6-4; J gene: TRBJ2-1; CDR3 DNA: TGTGCCAGCAGCCGGGGGTATGAGCAGTTCTTC; CDR3 protein: CASSRGYEQFF
clone size: .; D gene: TRBD1; V gene: TRBV29-1; J gene: TRBJ1-1; CDR3 DNA: TGCAGCGGGGGGACAGGGGGCAACACTGAAGCTTTCTTT; CDR3 protein: CSGGTGGNTEAFF
clone size: .; D gene: .; V gene: TRBV7-3; J gene: TRBJ1-1; CDR3 DNA: TGTGCCAGCAGCCCATCGGCGGGAAATGAAGCTTTCTTT; CDR3 protein: CASSPSAGNEAFF
clone size: .; D gene: .; V gene: TRBV19; J gene: TRBJ2-3; CDR3 DNA: TGTGCCAGTAGTACCCCAGGGGGGGATACGCAGTATTTT; CDR3 protein: CASSTPGGDTQYF
clone size: .; D gene: TRBD2; V gene: TRBV12-5; J gene: TRBJ2-3; CDR3 DNA: TGTGCTAGTGCCCCCGGATGGAGCGGGGCAGATACGCAGTATTTT; CDR3 protein: CASAPGWSGADTQYF
clone size: .; D gene: .; V gene: TRBV3-1/TRBV3-2; J gene: TRBJ1-4; CDR3 DNA: TGTGCCAGCAGCCAAGCAGCAACTAATGAAAAACTGTTTTTT; CDR3 protein: CASSQAATNEKLFF
clone size: .; D gene: .; V gene: TRBV5-8; J gene: TRBJ1-1; CDR3 DNA: TGTGCCAGCAGCTTGGGAGGAGGGGACACTGAAGCTTTCTTT; CDR3 protein: CASSLGGGDTEAFF
clone size: .; D gene: TRBD1; V gene: TRBV19; J gene: TRBJ1-3; CDR3 DNA: TGTGCCAGTCAGCCTACAGGGGGCTCTGGAAACACCATATATTTT; CDR3 protein: CASQPTGGSGNTIYF
clone size: .; D gene: .; V gene: TRBV27; J gene: TRBJ1-5; CDR3 DNA: TGTGCCAGCAGTTTATTAGCCAGGGTGGGGAATCAGCCCCAGCATTTT; CDR3 protein: CASSLLARVGNQPQHF
clone size: once; D gene: TRBD2; V gene: TRBV5-4; J gene: TRBJ2-7; CDR3 DNA: TGTGCCAGCAGTTACCTCCTAGCGGGGGGGCCCTACGAGCAGTACTTC; CDR3 protein: CASSYLLAGGPYEQYF
clone size: .; D gene: .; V gene: TRBV19; J gene: TRBJ1-1; CDR3 DNA: TGTGCCAGTAGTATTTGGCAGAACACTGAAGCTTTCTTT; CDR3 protein: CASSIWQNTEAFF
clone size: .; D gene: TRBD1; V gene: TRBV18; J gene: TRBJ2-7; CDR3 DNA: TGTGCCAGCTCACAGGGACAGGGACTCCTCTCCTCCTACGAGCAGTACTTC; CDR3 protein: CASSQGQGLLSSYEQYF
clone size: once; D gene: .; V gene: TRBV6-5; J gene: TRBJ1-2; CDR3 DNA: TGTGCCAGCAGGAAGACTGCCTATGGCTACACCTTC; CDR3 protein: CASRKTAYGYTF
clone size: .; D gene: .; V gene: TRBV25-1; J gene: TRBJ2-1; CDR3 DNA: TGTGCCAGCAGTGAGGGGGGACAGCGGAAGGGTGAGCAGTTCTTC; CDR3 protein: CASSEGGQRKGEQFF
clone size: .; D gene: TRBD2; V gene: TRBV28; J gene: TRBJ2-5; CDR3 DNA: TGTGCCACCAGAATCCCCCTAGCGGGACAAGGGGAGACCCAGTACTTC; CDR3 protein: CATRIPLAGQGETQYF
clone size: .; D gene: TRBD1; V gene: TRBV5-6; J gene: TRBJ1-1; CDR3 DNA: TGTGCCAGCAGCTTGGACAGGGGCGAAACTGAAGCTTTCTTT; CDR3 protein: CASSLDRGETEAFF
clone size: .; D gene: .; V gene: TRBV30; J gene: TRBJ1-4; CDR3 DNA: TGTGCCTGGAGTTTCTCTCGTACTGCAACTAATGAAAAACTGTTTTTT; CDR3 protein: CAWSFSRTATNEKLFF
clone size: .; D gene: .; V gene: TRBV5-4; J gene: TRBJ2-5; CDR3 DNA: TGTGCCAGCAGCCGGGGTGACGGATACCAAGAGACCCAGTACTTC; CDR3 protein: CASSRGDGYQETQYF
clone size: .; D gene: .; V gene: TRBV7-8; J gene: TRBJ1-5; CDR3 DNA: TGTGCCAGCAGCTTAGCGCGGGGATTGACCGAGAATCAGCCCCAGCATTTT; CDR3 protein: CASSLARGLTENQPQHF
clone size: .; D gene: .; V gene: TRBV11-2; J gene: TRBJ1-2; CDR3 DNA: TGTGCCAGCCGCCGACTAGGGCAGTCCTATGGCTACACCTTC; CDR3 protein: CASRRLGQSYGYTF
clone size: .; D gene: .; V gene: TRBV5-4; J gene: TRBJ2-5; CDR3 DNA: TGTGCCAGCAGCTTGATAGAGACTCCACAAGAGACCCAGTACTTC; CDR3 protein: CASSLIETPQETQYF